A selection of T cell receptor beta chains follows, all from one sample in a study of blood T cell repertoires in COVID-19. Profiling relied on immunoSEQ multiplex PCR, and the TCRdb table lists in-frame clones only, not all of them. The sample has hundreds of thousands of clones, 86% seen once. Sequencing was performed on peripheral blood. These receptor sequences come from a young woman who had recovered from COVID-19. CDR3s include the opening cysteine and the closing phenylalanine or tryptophan. Fields, in order: CDR3 protein, J gene, V gene.

CDR3aa: CASSEFRGSGELFF
j_gene: TRBJ2-2
v_gene: TRBV2

CDR3aa: CASSFALYEQYF
j_gene: TRBJ2-7
v_gene: TRBV5-8

CDR3aa: CASSPTTSGTHTDTQYF
j_gene: TRBJ2-3
v_gene: TRBV7-6

CDR3aa: CASSGRGGPETQYF
j_gene: TRBJ2-5
v_gene: TRBV2

CDR3aa: CASSPAGTGGSYNEQFF
j_gene: TRBJ2-1
v_gene: TRBV5-6

CDR3aa: CASSPEGGWRGYTF
j_gene: TRBJ1-2
v_gene: TRBV6-5

CDR3aa: CASRTGGDSPLHF
j_gene: TRBJ1-6
v_gene: TRBV27

CDR3aa: CASSGRSDLSGRGEETQAYEQYF
j_gene: TRBJ2-7
v_gene: TRBV2

CDR3aa: CASSSTDRDGYTF
j_gene: TRBJ1-2
v_gene: TRBV27

CDR3aa: CASSLPQLYGYTF
j_gene: TRBJ1-2
v_gene: TRBV28

CDR3aa: CASSDLLAGDGERGEQFF
j_gene: TRBJ2-1
v_gene: TRBV2

CDR3aa: CASSSQETQYF
j_gene: TRBJ2-5
v_gene: TRBV5-6

CDR3aa: CASSQSGRVREQFF
j_gene: TRBJ2-1
v_gene: TRBV4-1

CDR3aa: CASSPGTSGAPGTGELFF
j_gene: TRBJ2-2
v_gene: TRBV11-3

CDR3aa: CASTPGVGLNSYEQYF
j_gene: TRBJ2-7
v_gene: TRBV19

CDR3aa: CASSRSGSGSYNEQFF
j_gene: TRBJ2-1
v_gene: TRBV6-6

CDR3aa: CASSISDRGNQPQHF
j_gene: TRBJ1-5
v_gene: TRBV19

CDR3aa: CASSLLFQETQYF
j_gene: TRBJ2-5
v_gene: TRBV27

CDR3aa: CASSKKMGWDRGHYEQYF
j_gene: TRBJ2-7
v_gene: TRBV21-1

CDR3aa: CASTYRGRTEAFF
j_gene: TRBJ1-1
v_gene: TRBV11-2

CDR3aa: CASSQIQGETQYF
j_gene: TRBJ2-3
v_gene: TRBV4-1

CDR3aa: CASSFGTVNTEAFF
j_gene: TRBJ1-1
v_gene: TRBV5-1

CDR3aa: CASQGRTSYEQYF
j_gene: TRBJ2-7
v_gene: TRBV5-6

CDR3aa: CASLNCWGLSYEQYF
j_gene: TRBJ2-7
v_gene: TRBV21-1

CDR3aa: CASSETGYYGYTF
j_gene: TRBJ1-2
v_gene: TRBV6-1

CDR3aa: CASSTVQGISAQYF
j_gene: TRBJ2-5
v_gene: TRBV7-9

CDR3aa: CSVPVDEQYF
j_gene: TRBJ2-7
v_gene: TRBV20-1

CDR3aa: CSAPGYGYTF
j_gene: TRBJ1-2
v_gene: TRBV29-1

CDR3aa: CASSLHFEYF
j_gene: TRBJ2-3
v_gene: TRBV5-8

CDR3aa: CASSWTGGGAGELFF
j_gene: TRBJ2-2
v_gene: TRBV6-5

CDR3aa: CASSLRDRVVEQYF
j_gene: TRBJ2-7
v_gene: TRBV5-4